This entry lists 23 T cell receptor beta chains sequenced from one sample in a study of T cell changes during pregnancy in multiple sclerosis. Sequencing used immunoSEQ multiplex PCR; TCRdb keeps in-frame clones, though not all of them. The sample has about 45,000 clones; over 85% are singletons. Material: peripheral blood, obtained in the first trimester of pregnancy. The receptors here all came from a female donor with multiple sclerosis, enrolled in a pregnancy study.

This clone occurred a few times. The J gene is TRBJ2-3, the V gene TRBV11-3; D is unresolved. Looked up from germline, CDR1 is SGHNT and CDR2 is YENEEA. This CDR3 contains 15 residues. Trimming pared 1 base from V and 0 bases from J, leaving 8 bases between. The CDR3 coding sequence is TGTGCCAGCAGCTTAGGCGGAATGAGCACAGATACGCAGTATTTT. Protein sequence: CASSLGGMSTDTQYF.

The genes are TRBV2 and TRBJ2-2, with 7 bases aligning to TRBD1. The CDR3 sequence is 15 residues long. V lost 1 base, J lost 4 bases, and 3 bases stayed unmatched. Germline values: CDR1 SNHLY, CDR2 FYNNEI. DNA for the CDR3: TGTGCCAGCAGTGAAGAGGGGGCGGGCACCGGGGAGCTGTTTTTT. Protein product: CASSEEGAGTGELFF.

The rearrangement joins TRBV4-3 to TRBJ2-7; TRBD1 is a possible D gene (5 bases). CDR1 LGHNA and CDR2 YSLEER come from the germline V gene. The CDR3 extends over 12 amino acids. Trimming pared 2 bases from V and 4 bases from J, leaving 6 bases between. This CDR3 is CASSQTGYEQYF. CDR3 sequence (DNA): TGCGCCAGCAGCCAAACAGGATACGAGCAGTACTTC.

J is TRBJ1-1 and V is TRBV5-1, with a weak D call TRBD1 (6 bases). Trimming took 4 bases from V and 4 from J, leaving 20 bases between them. The CDR3 length is 16 residues. Germline loops: CDR1 SGHRS, CDR2 YFSETQ. The CDR3 DNA follows: TGCGCCAGCAGCACAGGGACCGCAATTTGGGGCACTGAAGCTTTCTTT. This encodes CASSTGTAIWGTEAFF.

The rearrangement uses TRBV5-4 and TRBJ2-3; D gene ambiguous. CDR3 length equals 15 residues. Germline V gene data show CDR1 as SGHNT and CDR2 as YYREEE (reference sequence). The V end lost 0 bases, the J end lost 0 bases, and 8 bases lay between the germline ends. Here the CDR3 DNA reads TGTGCCAGCAGCTTGGAGTTAACTAGCACAGATACGCAGTATTTT. Its protein is CASSLELTSTDTQYF.

The chain is built from TRBV7-2 and TRBJ1-5; D remains unclear. Germline-derived CDR1 and CDR2 are SGHTA and FQGNSA. The CDR3 spans 14 residues. V was shortened by 5 bases and J by 6 bases, with 14 bases between the two germline ends. The CDR3 is CASSRALGVQPQHF. The CDR3 DNA reads as TGTGCCAGCAGCCGCGCGCTCGGGGTTCAGCCCCAGCATTTT.

The chain recombines TRBV6-8 with TRBJ1-5; 7 bases align to TRBD1. Germline-derived CDR1 and CDR2 are MNHGY and SAAAGT. This CDR3 is 15 amino acids long. The V gene end was trimmed by 9 bases and the J gene end by 2 bases; junction bases not matched to a gene: 10. The CDR3 sequence: CASDYRQGRNQPQHF. The CDR3 nucleotides are TGTGCCAGTGACTACAGACAGGGACGCAATCAGCCCCAGCATTTT.

The chain has TRBV6-5 and TRBJ1-6; D possibly corresponds to TRBD1 (5 bases). The length of the CDR3 is 14 residues. Germline CDR1 MNHEY, CDR2 SVGAGI. V shed 8 bases and J shed 11 bases, with 19 bases lying between them. The CDR3 region has the DNA TGTGCCAGCGCCAGACCCGGGGGGTTGCCACCCCTCCACTTT. This sequence encodes CASARPGGLPPLHF.

The V call is TRBV7-8, the J call TRBJ1-1; the D gene is possibly TRBD1 (6 bases). CDR1 and CDR2 from the germline V gene are SGHVS and FQNEAQ. V gave up 3 bases and J gave up 2 bases, with 7 bases separating them. This CDR3 is 13 amino acids long. In DNA, the CDR3 is TGTGCCAGCAGCTTGGGACAAAACACTGAAGCTTTCTTT. This gives the protein CASSLGQNTEAFF.

This clone appeared many times. The chain joins TRBV5-1 to TRBJ1-2; TRBD1 aligns across 7 bases. CDR1 and CDR2 from the germline V gene are SGHRS and YFSETQ. Unmatched junction bases numbered 7, after V lost 0 bases and J lost 5 bases. This CDR3 region has 15 residues. The CDR3 loop reads CASSLARQGMYGYTF. CDR3 DNA: TGCGCCAGCAGCTTGGCCCGACAGGGCATGTATGGCTACACCTTC. The variable domain in full, with the rest retrieved from reference TRBV5-1 and TRBJ1-2, is KAGVTQTPRYLIKTRGQQVTLSCSPISGHRSVSWYQQTPGQGLQFLFEYFSETQRNKGNFPGRFSGRQFSNSRSEMNVSTLELGDSALYLCASSLARQGMYGYTFGSGTRLTVV.

The chain employs TRBV7-9 and TRBJ1-2; TRBD1 might be the D (5 bases). Germline V gene data show CDR1 as SEHNR and CDR2 as FQNEAQ (reference sequence). The CDR3 extends over 15 amino acids. The V end lost 5 bases, the J end lost 5 bases, and 18 bases lay between the germline ends. CDR3 DNA: TGTGCCAGCAGCGATCTTGGGGCAGGGAATTATGGCTACACCTTC. It encodes CASSDLGAGNYGYTF.

The rearrangement joins TRBV7-8 to TRBJ1-4; 7 bases fit TRBD1. There are 16 residues in the CDR3. V was clipped by 2 bases and J by 8 bases; unmatched bases: 11. Germline CDR1 reads SGHVS; CDR2 reads FQNEAQ. CDR3 sequence (DNA): TGTGCCAGCAGCTTAAAATTGGCCGGGACAGCCGAAAAACTGTTTTTT. This gives the protein CASSLKLAGTAEKLFF.

This clone was recorded once. The chain joins TRBV9 to TRBJ1-2; D might be TRBD1 (6 bases). Trimming took off 2 bases at V and 1 base at J, with 12 bases between the two ends. CDR3 size: 15 residues. Per germline, CDR1 SGDLS and CDR2 YYNGEE. CDR3 nucleotides: TGTGCCAGCAGCGTCTCGGGACACGATAACTATGGCTACACCTTC. Its translation is CASSVSGHDNYGYTF.

This chain uses TRBV5-1 with TRBJ2-3; possibly TRBD2 for D (6 bases). The V end was cut by 2 bases, the J end by 8 bases, with 15 bases between. CDR1 is SGHRS, CDR2 YFSETQ, per germline. The CDR3 runs to 14 residues. The CDR3 is CASSFWTGEGTQYF. The CDR3 DNA is TGCGCCAGCAGCTTTTGGACGGGAGAGGGTACGCAGTATTTT.

The rearrangement links TRBV15 to TRBJ1-2; TRBD1 matches 10 bases. The junction had 7 bases not matched to a gene; V was cut back by 2 bases and J by 4 bases. Germline V CDR1 and CDR2: LNHNV, YYDKDF (reference sequence). This CDR3 spans 16 amino acids. CDR3 nucleotide sequence: TGTGCCACCAGCAGACCTGACAGGGGGCTTATCTATGGCTACACCTTC. As protein: CATSRPDRGLIYGYTF.

The chain employs TRBV10-3 and TRBJ2-7; TRBD1 matches at 7 bases. V lost 6 bases to trimming and J lost 2 bases; unmatched junction nucleotides: 7. The CDR3 consists of 14 residues. Germline CDR1 ENHRY, CDR2 SYGVKD. Here the CDR3 DNA reads TGTGCCATCAGCTCGGGACAGTTAGCCTACGAGCAGTACTTC. This translates into CAISSGQLAYEQYF.

CDR3 in amino acids: CASSYNRNTEAFF. The CDR3 DNA reads TGTGCCAGCAGTTATAATCGGAACACTGAAGCTTTCTTT. The V call is TRBV6-5, the J call TRBJ1-1; no firm D call. The CDR3 is 13 amino acids. Germline V gene lookup returns CDR1 MNHEY and CDR2 SVGAGI. The V end lost 3 bases, the J end lost 1 base, and 6 bases lay between the germline ends.

The V gene is TRBV2, the J gene TRBJ2-5; D might be TRBD1 or TRBD2, each matching 7 bases. The CDR3 consists of 15 residues. The ends were cut back, 4 bases at V and 3 bases at J, with 15 bases in the middle. In germline, CDR1 is SNHLY, CDR2 FYNNEI. CDR3 amino acids: CASSAAGQPEETQYF. DNA for the CDR3: TGTGCCAGCAGTGCAGCGGGACAGCCGGAAGAGACCCAGTACTTC.

This chain links TRBV29-1 with TRBJ1-6; 7 bases agree with TRBD1. The CDR3 has 14 amino acids. CDR1 and CDR2 from the germline V gene are SQVTM and ANQGSEA. The V segment lost 6 bases and the J segment 7 bases; nucleotides outside the gene matches: 9. CDR3 region: CSVSAGGKNSPLHF. The CDR3 nucleotides are TGCAGCGTCTCAGCAGGGGGTAAAAATTCACCCCTCCACTTT.

V and J are TRBV6-1 and TRBJ2-2, with 12 bases lining up with TRBD2. CDR3 length: 15 amino acids. V shed 2 bases, J shed 7 bases, and the junction held 2 bases outside the gene matches. In germline, CDR1 is MNHNS, CDR2 SASEGT. In DNA form, the CDR3 reads TGTGCCAGCAGTGAACTAGCGGGGGGGCACGGGGAGCTGTTTTTT. This sequence encodes CASSELAGGHGELFF.

The genes are TRBV20-1 and TRBJ2-5, with D uncertain. From germline, CDR1 is DFQATT and CDR2 SNEGSKA (reference sequence). V lost 4 bases, J lost 5 bases, and 8 bases lay in between. CDR3 length equals 11 residues. The CDR3 DNA reads TGCAGTGCTATCATCGGGGAGACCCAGTACTTC. Amino acid sequence: CSAIIGETQYF.

This clone was detected once. The chain is built from TRBV5-5 and TRBJ1-3; tentatively, D is TRBD1 (5 bases). Trimming took off 0 bases at V and 4 bases at J, with 8 bases between the two ends. This CDR3 comprises 14 residues. Germline values: CDR1 SGHKS, CDR2 YYEKEE (reference sequence). CDR3 sequence reads: CASSLAGGGNTIYF. DNA of the CDR3: TGTGCCAGCAGCTTGGCCGGGGGGGGAAACACCATATATTTT.

The chain is built from TRBV7-3 and TRBJ1-2; TRBD1 might be the D (6 bases). The CDR3 is 15 amino acids. Germline CDR1 SGHTA, CDR2 FQGTGA. Deletions cut 5 bases from V and 8 bases from J, with 21 bases between. The CDR3 bases are TGTGCCAGCAGCCCCCAAAGTCGGGCAGGGGACGGCTACACCTTC. It yields the protein CASSPQSRAGDGYTF.